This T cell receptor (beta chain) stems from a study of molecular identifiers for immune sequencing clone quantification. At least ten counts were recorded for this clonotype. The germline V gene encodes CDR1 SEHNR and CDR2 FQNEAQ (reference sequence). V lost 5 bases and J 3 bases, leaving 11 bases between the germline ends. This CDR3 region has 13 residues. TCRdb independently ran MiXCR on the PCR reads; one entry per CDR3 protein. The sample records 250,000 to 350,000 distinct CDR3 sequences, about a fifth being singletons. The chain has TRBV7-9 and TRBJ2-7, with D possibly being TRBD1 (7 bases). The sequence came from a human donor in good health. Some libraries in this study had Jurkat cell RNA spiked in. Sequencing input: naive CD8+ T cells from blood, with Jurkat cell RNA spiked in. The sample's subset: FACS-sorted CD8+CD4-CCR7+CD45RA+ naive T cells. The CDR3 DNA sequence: TGTGCCAGCAGCCCAGGGGGGCTCTACGAGCAGTACTTC. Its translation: CASSPGGLYEQYF.